A single sample gave rise to the 6 T cell receptor beta chains below, sequenced in a study of blood T cell repertoires in COVID-19. Profiled with immunoSEQ multiplex PCR; TCRdb holds only in-frame clones, not every one. The repertoire holds 25,000 to 35,000 clones, roughly nine tenths seen once, with about 48% in the top ten. Specimen: peripheral blood. These TCRs come from a human donor with acute or convalescent COVID-19. The donor label of this sample is uncertain.

This chain uses TRBV11-1 with TRBJ2-3; D not certain. The germline CDR1 and CDR2 sequences are SGHAT and FQDESV (reference sequence). V shed 3 bases and J shed 0 bases, with 4 bases lying between them. This CDR3 contains 13 residues. CDR3 DNA: TGTGCCAGCAGCTTTAGAAGCACAGATACGCAGTATTTT. It is translated as CASSFRSTDTQYF.

V usage is TRBV30 and J usage is TRBJ1-2, with 9 bases aligning to TRBD1. Germline CDR1 reads GTSNPN; CDR2 reads SVGIG (reference sequence). The CDR3 totals 14 residues. V shed 2 bases, J shed 4 bases, and the junction held 5 bases outside the gene matches. The DNA of the CDR3 is TGTGCCTGGAGTCTGGGACAGGGAGGCTATGGCTACACCTTC. It codes for CAWSLGQGGYGYTF.

This chain links TRBV6-5 with TRBJ2-3; TRBD2 matches 9 bases. Germline assignment: CDR1 MNHEY and CDR2 SVGAGI. Trimming cost V 6 bases and J 3 bases; bases outside gene matches: 7. The CDR3 is 15 residues long. The CDR3 sequence: CASRYSGGRTDTQYF. CDR3 nucleotide sequence: TGTGCCAGCAGATATAGCGGGGGCCGAACAGATACGCAGTATTTT.

The rearrangement joins TRBV5-5 to TRBJ2-1, with 12 positions matching TRBD1. Germline V gives CDR1 SGHKS, CDR2 YYEKEE (reference sequence). V was clipped by 4 bases and J by 7 bases; unmatched bases: 3. The CDR3 covers 14 residues. CDR3 loop: CASSLGQGANEQFF. The CDR3 DNA sequence: TGTGCCAGCAGCCTGGGACAGGGGGCGAATGAGCAGTTCTTC. The full variable domain, completed using reference TRBV5-5 and TRBJ2-1, is DAGVTQSPTHLIKTRGQQVTLRCSPISGHKSVSWYQQVLGQGPQFIFQYYEKEERGRGNFPDRFSARQFPNYSSELNVNALLLGDSALYLCASSLGQGANEQFFGPGTRLTVL.

The genes are TRBV7-2 and TRBJ1-4, with D perhaps matching TRBD1 (5 bases). Between the trimmed V and J ends, which lost 5 bases and 3 bases, there was a span of 13 bases. CDR3 length: 15 residues. Germline V CDR1 and CDR2: SGHTA, FQGNSA. The CDR3 is CASSPRDSSNEKLFF. CDR3 bases: TGTGCCAGCAGCCCACGGGACTCTTCTAATGAAAAACTGTTTTTT.

This sequence joins TRBV7-2 and TRBJ1-1; the match to TRBD1 covers 7 bases. Germline CDR1 is SGHTA and CDR2 is FQGNSA. V was pared by 8 bases and J by 4 bases, with 7 bases of the junction left unmatched. The CDR3 runs 13 residues. The CDR3 DNA is TGTGCCAGCGGTGACAGGGTTCCCACTGAAGCTTTCTTT. Protein sequence: CASGDRVPTEAFF.